One sample yielded the 18 T cell receptor beta chains listed below, sequenced in a study of T cell responses to AZD1222 COVID-19 vaccine (dated by TCRdb to about 2021). Taken with the paper, the label for time point translates to: about 28 days (+/-7) after the second vaccine dose. The receptor library was made with the immunoSEQ multiplex PCR assay. The table was pulled from immuneACCESS by TCRdb, which kept in-frame rearrangements only. Such tables lose some clones; where checked, under half of the loss comes from unresolved V genes, and the rest has no known cause. This sample gives fewer than 150,000 clones in total; 88% of them show up just once. The top ten constitute under 6.5% of the sample. The source was peripheral blood, collected 28 days after the second AZD1222 dose. The receptors here all came from an adult who received the AZD1222 COVID-19 vaccine.

The chain has TRBV12-5 and TRBJ2-1; 11 bases align to TRBD1. J lost 10 bases, V lost 4 bases, and 9 bases had no gene match. This CDR3 is built from 15 residues. CDR1 is LGHNT, CDR2 FRNRAP, per germline. The DNA for the CDR3 is TGTGCTAGTGGTTCTTCATGGACAGGGGGCTCCGAGCAGTTCTTC. Its protein is CASGSSWTGGSEQFF.

The chain carries TRBV18 and TRBJ1-1; TRBD1 matches at 9 bases. Germline-derived CDR1 and CDR2 are KGHSH and LQKENI. The CDR3 runs to 15 residues. Trimming removed 6 bases from V and 3 bases from J; junction bases left unmatched: 8. The CDR3 protein is CASSLQGARDTEAFF. The CDR3 bases are TGTGCCAGCTCCTTACAGGGGGCCCGCGACACTGAAGCTTTCTTT.

Written as DNA, the CDR3 is TGTGCCAGCAGGAGGGACAGGGGATCCGAAAAACTGTTTTTT. Translation: CASRRDRGSEKLFF. The chain carries TRBV7-2 and TRBJ1-4, with 10 bases that match TRBD1. Germline V gives CDR1 SGHTA, CDR2 FQGNSA. With 6 bases clipped from V and 8 bases from J, the junction kept 6 bases outside the gene matches. CDR3 length: 14 amino acids.

The chain recombines TRBV19 with TRBJ1-6; 9 bases match TRBD1. The CDR3 runs to 15 residues. V lost 3 bases, J lost 5 bases, and 2 bases stayed unmatched. CDR1 and CDR2 (germline): LNHDA, SQIVND (reference sequence). CDR3 sequence reads: CASSITGGNNSPLHF. The CDR3 DNA follows: TGTGCCAGTAGTATCACAGGGGGCAATAATTCACCCCTCCACTTT.

This chain joins TRBV19 and TRBJ1-1, with D tentatively TRBD1 (6 bases). Germline V gene lookup returns CDR1 LNHDA and CDR2 SQIVND (reference sequence). The germline V and J ends were trimmed by 6 bases and 0 bases, with 8 bases remaining between them. CDR3 length equals 13 residues. DNA for the CDR3: TGTGCCAGTAGGGGACATCTGAACACTGAAGCTTTCTTT. It specifies CASRGHLNTEAFF.

The V call is TRBV2, the J call TRBJ2-5, with D possibly matching TRBD2 (7 bases). Germline V gene lookup returns CDR1 SNHLY and CDR2 FYNNEI. This CDR3 has 15 residues. V shed 2 bases and J shed 4 bases, with 14 bases lying between them. The CDR3 DNA reads TGTGCCAGCAGTGAATTTGGACTAGGGGGAGAGACCCAGTACTTC. Translation: CASSEFGLGGETQYF.

The V gene is TRBV6-2 or TRBV6-3, the J gene TRBJ1-2; the D is unclear. Germline CDR1 MNHEY, CDR2 SVGEGT. This CDR3 is built from 13 residues. Trimming pared 2 bases from V and 5 bases from J, leaving 9 bases between. As DNA, the CDR3 is TGTGCCAGCAGTTACAGGGAGATGTATGGCTACACCTTC. It encodes CASSYREMYGYTF.

The chain uses TRBV6-5 and TRBJ1-5; 8 bases align to TRBD1. The CDR3 is 14 amino acids. J gave up 4 bases and V 2 bases, and 1 base lay outside the gene matches. Germline V lookup: CDR1 MNHEY, CDR2 SVGAGI. This chain's CDR3 is CASSYGTGNQPQHF. Here the CDR3 DNA reads TGTGCCAGCAGTTACGGGACAGGAAATCAGCCCCAGCATTTT.

The CDR3: CASSSHPGGYNSPLHF. DNA of the CDR3: TGTGCCAGCAGCTCGCACCCGGGTGGGTATAATTCACCCCTCCACTTT. The chain uses TRBV5-5 and TRBJ1-6; D gene unclear. The germline CDR1 and CDR2 sequences are SGHKS and YYEKEE (reference sequence). Trimming cost V 3 bases and J 4 bases, with 14 bases left between them. The CDR3 spans 16 residues.

V usage is TRBV27 and J usage is TRBJ1-2; 7 nucleotides align to TRBD1. The CDR3 totals 16 residues. CDR1 and CDR2 from the germline V gene are MNHEY and SMNVEV (reference sequence). The V and J ends lost 3 bases and 2 bases, in that order; junction bases with no gene match: 9. DNA for the CDR3: TGTGCCAGCAGTTTGAACCCCGGGACAGCAAACTATGGCTACACCTTC. Its protein product is CASSLNPGTANYGYTF.

This sequence joins TRBV24-1 and TRBJ1-5, with a possible D match to TRBD1 (5 bases). Trimming removed 8 bases at V and 0 bases at J, with 10 bases between. Looked up from germline, CDR1 is KGHDR and CDR2 is SFDVKD. CDR3 size: 14 residues. The CDR3 DNA follows: TGTGCCACCAACTCGGGGCCTAGCAATCAGCCCCAGCATTTT. This translates into CATNSGPSNQPQHF.

J is TRBJ2-2 and V is TRBV9; no clear D. CDR3 length equals 16 residues. Germline CDR1 reads SGDLS; CDR2 reads YYNGEE. Trimming shortened V by 0 bases and J by 0 bases, and 9 bases separated the two germline ends. The CDR3 is CASSVGGWTNTGELFF. CDR3 DNA: TGTGCCAGCAGCGTAGGAGGTTGGACGAACACCGGGGAGCTGTTTTTT.

This clone has a single count. V is TRBV18 and J is TRBJ1-1, with 7 bases that match TRBD1. This CDR3 has 15 amino acids. The V gene end was trimmed by 3 bases and the J gene end by 4 bases; junction bases not matched to a gene: 8. From germline, CDR1 is KGHSH and CDR2 LQKENI. This chain's CDR3 is CASSPMTGLSTEAFF. The CDR3 DNA reads TGTGCCAGCTCACCTATGACAGGGTTGAGCACTGAAGCTTTCTTT.

This chain uses TRBV5-1 with TRBJ1-2, with TRBD1 identical over 10 bases. This CDR3 region has 14 residues. Losses at the gene ends were 0 bases for V and 7 bases for J; bases not matched to a gene: 3. Germline CDR1 SGHRS, CDR2 YFSETQ. CDR3 bases: TGCGCCAGCAGCTTGGGACAGGGGGCGTTTGGCTACACCTTC. Its protein is CASSLGQGAFGYTF.

The rearrangement links TRBV2 to TRBJ1-1; D unclear. Trimming stripped 1 base from V and 11 bases from J, with 14 bases between. The CDR3 sequence is 13 residues long. CDR1 and CDR2 (germline): SNHLY, FYNNEI. CDR3 sequence: CASSEVSRVTAFF. CDR3 in DNA: TGTGCCAGCAGTGAAGTTTCCCGTGTAACCGCTTTCTTT.

The CDR3 sequence is CASSPRDGSGANVLTF. The CDR3 DNA follows: TGTGCCAGCTCACCACGGGACGGTTCTGGGGCCAACGTCCTGACTTTC. V is TRBV18 and J is TRBJ2-6; D may correspond to TRBD1 or TRBD2 (5 bases each). Trimming stripped 1 base from V and 1 base from J, with 8 bases between. Germline loops: CDR1 KGHSH, CDR2 LQKENI. The CDR3 spans 16 residues.

The genes are TRBV21-1 and TRBJ2-7; TRBD1, the table's D call, was not compared with the DNA. TRBV21-1 is an annotated pseudogene. The CDR3 sequence is 13 residues long. The DNA for the CDR3 is TGTGCCAGCAGCGACGACATCTCCTACGAGCAGTACTTC. Its protein product is CASSDDISYEQYF.

V is TRBV7-3 and J is TRBJ2-3; no firm D call. Looked up from germline, CDR1 is SGHTA and CDR2 is FQGTGA. Trimming left V 4 bases short and J 5 bases short, with 7 bases between. This CDR3 comprises 12 residues. This CDR3 is CASSSFGDTQYF. The CDR3, as DNA: TGTGCCAGCAGCTCGTTTGGAGATACGCAGTATTTT. Using reference TRBV7-3 and TRBJ2-3 for the parts outside the CDR3, the full variable domain is GAGVSQTPSNKVTEKGKYVELRCDPISGHTALYWYRQSLGQGPEFLIYFQGTGAADDSGLPNDRFFAVRPEGSVSTLKIQRTERGDSAVYLCASSSFGDTQYFGPGTRLTVL.